This TCR beta chain stems from a study of blood T cell repertoires in COVID-19. The overall study: Collection of acute and convalescent COVID-19 samples took place in the United States, Italy and Spain. T cells, B-cell-depleted T cells, or PBMCs supplied cDNA or gDNA.

Per the original methods: It was from reference gene primer amplification that nucleated cell counts were estimated. Profiling relied on immunoSEQ multiplex PCR, and the TCRdb table lists in-frame clones only, not all of them. Clone size and the V and J calls come from that table; the DNA yielded D and trimming. Here the sample spans 150,000 to 200,000 clones, around 87% being singletons. The clonotype was recovered from a woman between 18 and 29 years old who had recovered from COVID-19. Sequenced: peripheral blood.

CDR3 in amino acids: CASSSGTANEQFF. The CDR3 bases are TGTGCCAGCAGCTCCGGGACAGCCAATGAGCAGTTCTTC. The chain uses TRBV2 and TRBJ2-1, with 7 bases matching TRBD1. J was trimmed by 6 bases and V by 6 bases; bases with no gene match: 5. CDR3 size: 13 residues. CDR1 is SNHLY and CDR2 is FYNNEI in the germline V gene. Looking up the rest from reference TRBV2 and TRBJ2-1 gives the full variable domain: EPEVTQTPSHQVTQMGQEVILRCVPISNHLYFYWYRQILGQKVEFLVSFYNNEISEKSEIFDDQFSVERPDGSNFTLKIRSTKLEDSAMYFCASSSGTANEQFFGPGTRLTVL.